The present entry profiles one T cell receptor beta chain with its context. The table lists this clone with a few counts. This receptor's antigen is unknown. No qualities accompany the bases; no much larger clone lies one base away. None of the patients had been given any treatment before thyroid surgery. Using T-cell receptor beta sequencing, the researchers looked back retrospectively at clinical samples from patients, gathered between about 2012 and 2019. The data derive from a study of metastatic and nonmetastatic thyroid tumors (dated by TCRdb to the early 2020s). In the study overall: Repertoires from peripheral blood and from tumor or nodule tissue samples of malignant and benign thyroid patients were compared.

Overall results and qualifications from the work: TCR beta diversity was reported as significantly higher in malignant tumors than in benign nodules, in both blood and tumor samples.

Preparation of the library involved PCR. The sequencer was an Illumina HiSeq 4000. The TCR beta-chain CDR3 region of each patient was profiled by high-throughput sequencing. On the study's bioinformatics: Drawing on CDR3 differences between clinicopathological groups, the researchers built a classifier meant to tell apart patients with distant-metastatic papillary thyroid cancer. Repertoire diversity was assessed with the Shannon index, and tumor-blood repertoire similarity with the Morisita-Horn index. TCRdb trimmed public reads at Q25 via fastp, called clones via MiXCR and kept in-frame beta chains. The V and J calls follow TCRdb's processing rather than the paper's. Here the sample has fewer than 40,000 clones; under 40% occur a single time. The top ten clones comprise 15% to 20% of the sample. The specimen was tumor tissue. The TCR comes from a female donor with papillary thyroid cancer or a benign thyroid nodule (not recorded which). Some clones in this sample may be carry-over from other donors' samples.

At the DNA level, the sequence is TGTGCCAGCACCGTCCGCACAGATACGCAGTATTTT. This encodes CASTVRTDTQYF. The V and J segments used are TRBV6-1 and TRBJ2-3; too little of a D gene remains to name it. The CDR3 has 12 amino acids, counting the end cysteine and phenylalanine. Only CDR3 DNA is held: 36 bases, read in frame from base 1. Cut back by 7 bases and 1 base, the V and J ends lie 6 bases apart. From a lookup of the germline V gene, CDR1 and CDR2 are MNHNS and SASEGT.